Presented here are 29 T cell receptor beta chains from one specimen sequenced in a study of cytomegalovirus exposure and HLA in healthy donors. The PCR contained 60 Vbeta and 13 Jbeta primers. Method: immunoSEQ multiplex PCR; TCRdb's copy keeps in-frame clones and lacks some. The sample yields 110,000 or so clones, more than 70% seen once. Source material: PBMCs. These receptor sequences come from a man younger than 45 in good health and CMV-seronegative.

The rearrangement joins TRBV27 to TRBJ1-4; 9 bases line up with TRBD1. The V segment lost 6 bases and the J segment 1 base; nucleotides outside the gene matches: 6. The CDR3 totals 16 residues. In germline, CDR1 is MNHEY, CDR2 SMNVEV (reference sequence). The CDR3 spells CASSRDRDRTNEKLFF. CDR3 nucleotide sequence: TGTGCCAGCAGCCGGGACAGGGACAGAACTAATGAAAAACTGTTTTTT.

The chain employs TRBV10-3 and TRBJ1-5; weak D call: TRBD1 (6 bases). Deletions cut 3 bases from V and 11 bases from J, with 17 bases between. Germline CDR1 is ENHRY and CDR2 is SYGVKD. The CDR3 has 14 amino acids. CDR3 sequence (DNA): TGTGCCATCAGTGAATCAGTACAGGGAGGGACCCAGCATTTT. Its translation is CAISESVQGGTQHF.

The chain uses TRBV5-6 and TRBJ1-1, with TRBD1 identical over 8 bases. Germline assignment: CDR1 SGHDT and CDR2 YYEEEE. V lost 4 bases to trimming and J lost 8 bases; unmatched junction nucleotides: 7. The CDR3 totals 13 residues. The CDR3 protein is CASSLNRDREAFF. CDR3 DNA: TGTGCCAGCAGCCTCAACCGGGACAGGGAAGCTTTCTTT. The full variable domain, in which reference TRBV5-6 and TRBJ1-1 provide the parts outside the CDR3, is DAGVTQSPTHLIKTRGQQVTLRCSPKSGHDTVSWYQQALGQGPQFIFQYYEEEERQRGNFPDRFSGHQFPNYSSELNVNALLLGDSALYLCASSLNRDREAFFGQGTRLTVV.

V usage is TRBV6-6 and J usage is TRBJ1-5, with 11 bases aligning to TRBD1. The CDR3 covers 16 residues. Losses at the gene ends were 1 base for V and 6 bases for J; bases not matched to a gene: 5. Germline V gene data show CDR1 as MNHNY and CDR2 as SVGAGI (reference sequence). The CDR3, as DNA: TGTGCCAGCAGTTACTTCCGGGACAGGGGGGGTCAGCCCCAGCATTTT. Translating it yields CASSYFRDRGGQPQHF.

The gene calls are TRBV6-5 and TRBJ2-1; TRBD2 matches 8 bases. Trimming cost V 6 bases and J 7 bases; bases outside gene matches: 11. CDR3 size: 15 residues. CDR1 MNHEY and CDR2 SVGAGI come from the germline V gene. The CDR3, as DNA: TGTGCCAGCAGACCCCGGACTAGCAGGAGGAATGAGCAGTTCTTC. Protein product: CASRPRTSRRNEQFF.

This clone was seen only a few times. The chain links TRBV2 to TRBJ2-7; D gene unclear. V was cut by 6 bases and J by 0 bases, with 6 bases left in between. This CDR3 has 12 residues. Germline CDR1 reads SNHLY; CDR2 reads FYNNEI. The CDR3 sequence: CASRAFSYEQYF. CDR3 DNA: TGTGCCAGCAGGGCTTTCTCCTACGAGCAGTACTTC.

The chain is built from TRBV6-5 and TRBJ2-7, with 7 bases identical to TRBD1. Germline V gene sequence: CDR1 MNHEY, CDR2 SVGAGI. Trimming cost V 5 bases and J 6 bases; bases outside gene matches: 10. This CDR3 has 14 residues. CDR3 DNA sequence: TGTGCCAGCAGTCCGAGGACAGGTTCTCGCGAGCAGTACTTC. Its protein is CASSPRTGSREQYF.

CDR3 DNA sequence: TGTGCCAGTAGTCACTCGCGCGAAGCTTTCTTT. This encodes CASSHSREAFF. The chain links TRBV19 to TRBJ1-1; D unresolved. Trimming pared 5 bases from V and 8 bases from J, leaving 9 bases between. The CDR3 is 11 residues long. Germline V gene sequence: CDR1 LNHDA, CDR2 SQIVND (reference sequence).

The V gene is TRBV10-1, the J gene TRBJ2-3, with D tentatively TRBD1 (5 bases). The CDR3 spans 17 residues. V was clipped by 0 bases and J by 0 bases, with 13 bases between them. Germline V CDR1 and CDR2: WNHNN, SYGVQD (reference sequence). For the CDR3, the DNA is TGCGCCAGCAGTGAGTCAGGGGCGACGACTAGCACAGATACGCAGTATTTT. Translating it yields CASSESGATTSTDTQYF.

V gene TRBV28 combines with J gene TRBJ1-2, with 7 bases aligning to TRBD1. Germline loops: CDR1 MDHEN, CDR2 SYDVKM. The CDR3 spans 11 residues. CDR3 in amino acids: CRTGTDYGYTF. The CDR3 nucleotides read TGTCGAACCGGGACAGACTATGGCTACACCTTC.

This rearrangement joins TRBV4-1 to TRBJ1-1; D ambiguous. The CDR3 runs to 14 residues. Germline lookup yields CDR1 MGHRA and CDR2 YSYEKL. The V end was cut by 4 bases, the J end by 2 bases, with 11 bases between. CDR3 sequence (DNA): TGCGCCAGCAGCCCGCCGGCAGGAAACACTGAAGCTTTCTTT. It encodes CASSPPAGNTEAFF.

The chain combines TRBV30 with TRBJ1-1; no reliable D call. Germline assignment: CDR1 GTSNPN and CDR2 SVGIG (reference sequence). The V gene lost 5 bases and the J gene lost 3 bases, with 10 bases spanning the gap. CDR3 length: 12 amino acids. The CDR3 spells CAWAPVHTEAFF. The CDR3 bases are TGTGCCTGGGCTCCAGTTCACACTGAAGCTTTCTTT.

The rearrangement links TRBV4-2 to TRBJ2-7; D ambiguous. CDR3 length: 15 amino acids. The germline V and J ends were trimmed by 0 bases and 7 bases, with 16 bases remaining between them. In germline, CDR1 is LGHNA, CDR2 YNFKEQ. In DNA, the CDR3 is TGTGCCAGCAGCCAAGATTACACCTCTACGAGGGAGCAGTACTTC. Translating gives CASSQDYTSTREQYF.

The chain recombines TRBV25-1 with TRBJ1-2, with D uncertain. Looked up from germline, CDR1 is MGHDK and CDR2 is SYGVNS. V was cut by 4 bases and J by 4 bases, with 10 bases left in between. The CDR3 is 13 amino acids. The DNA for the CDR3 is TGTGCCAGCAGTGGTAGACTTAGCTATGGCTACACCTTC. Its protein product is CASSGRLSYGYTF.

The rearrangement links TRBV28 to TRBJ1-1, with TRBD1 identical over 8 bases. V was pared by 4 bases and J by 1 base, with 8 bases of the junction left unmatched. The CDR3 loop spans 16 amino acids. Germline CDR1 MDHEN, CDR2 SYDVKM. CDR3 loop: CASSSLGQGGNTEAFF. DNA for the CDR3: TGTGCCAGCAGTTCCCTTGGACAGGGCGGGAACACTGAAGCTTTCTTT.

The CDR3 DNA reads as TGTGCCAGCAGTTTTACAGGGGGATTTTCCGGGGAGCTGTTTTTT. This gives the protein CASSFTGGFSGELFF. This chain joins TRBV9 and TRBJ2-2; 8 bases fit TRBD1. V was clipped by 5 bases and J by 6 bases; unmatched bases: 9. This CDR3 is 15 amino acids long. Germline CDR1 SGDLS, CDR2 YYNGEE.

The chain couples TRBV28 to TRBJ1-2; D possibly corresponds to TRBD1 (6 bases). V lost 6 bases to trimming and J lost 6 bases, with 17 bases between them. Germline assignment: CDR1 MDHEN and CDR2 SYDVKM. This CDR3 has 14 residues. The CDR3 region is CASSSYRVGDGYTF. The CDR3 DNA sequence: TGTGCCAGCAGCTCTTACAGGGTAGGGGATGGCTACACCTTC.

The table lists this clone with a few counts. J is TRBJ1-6 and V is TRBV7-9, with D perhaps TRBD1 (5 bases). Deletions cut 2 bases from V and 15 bases from J, with 11 bases between. Germline-derived CDR1 and CDR2 are SEHNR and FQNEAQ (reference sequence). The CDR3 length is 12 residues. Here the CDR3 DNA reads TGTGCCAGCAGCTTACCTGGGGCCCACCTCCACTTT. As protein: CASSLPGAHLHF.

The chain combines TRBV5-1 with TRBJ1-1, with TRBD1 matching over 7 bases. This CDR3 region has 15 residues. The germline V gene encodes CDR1 SGHRS and CDR2 YFSETQ. The V segment lost 0 bases and the J segment 6 bases; nucleotides outside the gene matches: 8. CDR3 region: CASSLGGQEGAEAFF. DNA of the CDR3: TGCGCCAGCAGCTTGGGTGGACAGGAAGGGGCTGAAGCTTTCTTT. The whole variable domain, filled in from reference TRBV5-1 and TRBJ1-1, reads KAGVTQTPRYLIKTRGQQVTLSCSPISGHRSVSWYQQTPGQGLQFLFEYFSETQRNKGNFPGRFSGRQFSNSRSEMNVSTLELGDSALYLCASSLGGQEGAEAFFGQGTRLTVV.

This clone showed up just once. This chain links TRBV5-1 with TRBJ2-5; 11 bases line up with TRBD2. CDR1 and CDR2 (germline): SGHRS, YFSETQ. The V segment lost 1 base and the J segment 2 bases; nucleotides outside the gene matches: 7. CDR3 size: 17 residues. The CDR3 sequence is CASSLMASGGMQETQYF. CDR3 DNA sequence: TGCGCCAGCAGCTTGATGGCTAGCGGGGGGATGCAAGAGACCCAGTACTTC.

The rearrangement joins TRBV27 to TRBJ2-7; 10 bases are shared with TRBD2. This CDR3 has 14 amino acids. Germline-derived CDR1 and CDR2 are MNHEY and SMNVEV (reference sequence). Trimming removed 6 bases from V and 3 bases from J; junction bases left unmatched: 5. CDR3 nucleotides: TGTGCCAGCAGCGTACTAGCGGGGAACTACGAGCAGTACTTC. Translating gives CASSVLAGNYEQYF.

The sample holds a few counts of this clone. The chain joins TRBV6-5 to TRBJ1-2; no clear D. The ends were cut back, 4 bases at V and 2 bases at J, with 8 bases in the middle. The CDR3 contains 13 residues. The germline V gene has CDR1 MNHEY and CDR2 SVGAGI. CDR3 region: CASSFTGNYGYTF. The CDR3 DNA reads TGTGCCAGCAGTTTCACCGGGAACTATGGCTACACCTTC.

CDR3 sequence reads: CASSRTQLSTYEQYF. The CDR3 region has the DNA TGTGCCAGCAGCCGCACACAGCTGTCAACCTACGAGCAGTACTTC. The rearrangement uses TRBV4-2 and TRBJ2-7; D ambiguous. CDR3 length equals 15 residues. Germline assignment: CDR1 LGHNA and CDR2 YNFKEQ. The germline V and J ends were trimmed by 4 bases and 2 bases, with 15 bases remaining between them.

The gene calls are TRBV7-2 and TRBJ1-1; D gene uncertain. Per germline, CDR1 SGHTA and CDR2 FQGNSA. Trimming shortened V by 4 bases and J by 4 bases, and 16 bases separated the two germline ends. There are 15 residues in the CDR3. The CDR3 coding sequence is TGTGCCAGCAGCTCTGTAGCGGGCCCGAGCACTGAAGCTTTCTTT. Its protein is CASSSVAGPSTEAFF. Combining the CDR3 with reference TRBV7-2 and TRBJ1-1 gives the whole variable domain GAGVSQSPSNKVTEKGKDVELRCDPISGHTALYWYRQSLGQGLEFLIYFQGNSAPDKSGLPSDRFSAERTGGSVSTLTIQRTQQEDSAVYLCASSSVAGPSTEAFFGQGTRLTVV.

This clone appeared once. The rearrangement links TRBV2 to TRBJ1-5; tentatively, D is TRBD1 (5 bases). Trimming cost V 3 bases and J 3 bases, with 12 bases left between them. This CDR3 region has 15 residues. Germline V gene sequence: CDR1 SNHLY, CDR2 FYNNEI. CDR3 in amino acids: CASSEGRENNQPQHF. The DNA of the CDR3 is TGTGCCAGCAGTGAGGGCAGGGAAAACAATCAGCCCCAGCATTTT. The full variable domain, its missing parts supplied by reference TRBV2 and TRBJ1-5, is EPEVTQTPSHQVTQMGQEVILRCVPISNHLYFYWYRQILGQKVEFLVSFYNNEISEKSEIFDDQFSVERPDGSNFTLKIRSTKLEDSAMYFCASSEGRENNQPQHFGDGTRLSIL.

The chain links TRBV18 to TRBJ2-3; 15 positions match TRBD2. CDR1 is KGHSH and CDR2 is LQKENI in the germline V gene. After removal of 2 bases from V and 4 bases from J, the junction contained 10 bases not matched to a gene. This CDR3 comprises 19 residues. The CDR3 sequence: CASSPISGTSGGSADTQYF. The CDR3 DNA reads as TGTGCCAGCTCACCAATTTCCGGGACTAGCGGGGGGTCCGCAGATACGCAGTATTTT.

The CDR3 protein is CASSQDLGVDGNTIYF. CDR3 nucleotides: TGCGCCAGCAGCCAAGATCTGGGAGTGGATGGAAACACCATATATTTT. This chain joins TRBV4-3 and TRBJ1-3; D is unresolved. V lost 0 bases and J lost 3, with 12 bases in between. The CDR3 is 16 amino acids. Germline V gives CDR1 LGHNA, CDR2 YSLEER.

The chain has TRBV7-2 and TRBJ2-1, with D unresolved. V lost 3 bases and J lost 6, with 9 bases in between. This CDR3 comprises 13 residues. Per germline, CDR1 SGHTA and CDR2 FQGNSA. The CDR3 region is CASSFASLNEQFF. CDR3 nucleotide sequence: TGTGCCAGCAGCTTCGCCAGTCTCAATGAGCAGTTCTTC.

CDR3 sequence reads: CASRPDRPSAEQYF. The CDR3 nucleotides read TGTGCCAGCAGACCAGACAGGCCTTCCGCCGAGCAGTACTTC. The chain combines TRBV5-4 with TRBJ2-7; D is possibly TRBD1 (6 bases). With 5 bases removed from V and 6 bases from J, the gap between germline ends came to 18 bases. CDR3 size: 14 residues. Germline V gene sequence: CDR1 SGHNT, CDR2 YYREEE (reference sequence).